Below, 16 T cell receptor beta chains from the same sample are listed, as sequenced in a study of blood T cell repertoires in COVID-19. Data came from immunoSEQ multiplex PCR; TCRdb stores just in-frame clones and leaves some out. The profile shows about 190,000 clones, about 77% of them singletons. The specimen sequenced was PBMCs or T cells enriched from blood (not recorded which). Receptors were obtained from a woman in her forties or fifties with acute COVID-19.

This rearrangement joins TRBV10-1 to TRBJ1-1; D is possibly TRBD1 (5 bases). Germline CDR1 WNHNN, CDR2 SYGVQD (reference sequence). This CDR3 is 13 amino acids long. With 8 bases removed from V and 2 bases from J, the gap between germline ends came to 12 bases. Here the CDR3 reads CASRRGGNTEAFF. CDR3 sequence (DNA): TGCGCCAGCCGTCGGGGGGGAAACACTGAAGCTTTCTTT.

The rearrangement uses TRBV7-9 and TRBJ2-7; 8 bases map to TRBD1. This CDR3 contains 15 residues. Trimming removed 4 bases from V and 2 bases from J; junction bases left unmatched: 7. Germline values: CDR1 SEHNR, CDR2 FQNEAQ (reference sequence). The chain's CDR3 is CASSSHDRGPYEQYV. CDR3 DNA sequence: TGTGCCAGCAGCTCTCATGACAGGGGACCCTACGAGCAGTACGTC.

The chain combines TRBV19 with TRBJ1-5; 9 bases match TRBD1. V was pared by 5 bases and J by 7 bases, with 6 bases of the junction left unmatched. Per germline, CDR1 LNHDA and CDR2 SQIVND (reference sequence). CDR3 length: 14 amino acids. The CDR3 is CASSVTGGVQPQHF. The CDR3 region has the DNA TGTGCCAGTAGTGTAACAGGGGGCGTGCAGCCCCAGCATTTT.

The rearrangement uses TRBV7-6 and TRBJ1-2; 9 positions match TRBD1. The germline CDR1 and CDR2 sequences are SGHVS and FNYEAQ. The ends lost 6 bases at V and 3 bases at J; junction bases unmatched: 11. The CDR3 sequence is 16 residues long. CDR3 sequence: CASSEGGTGLHYGYTF. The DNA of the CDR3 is TGTGCCAGCAGTGAGGGCGGGACAGGGCTGCACTATGGCTACACCTTC.

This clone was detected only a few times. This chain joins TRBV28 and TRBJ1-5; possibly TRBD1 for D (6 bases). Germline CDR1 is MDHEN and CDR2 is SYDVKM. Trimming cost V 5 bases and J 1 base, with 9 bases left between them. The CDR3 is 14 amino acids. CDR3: CASSPQGSNQPQHF. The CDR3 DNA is TGTGCCAGCAGTCCCCAGGGGAGCAATCAGCCCCAGCATTTT.

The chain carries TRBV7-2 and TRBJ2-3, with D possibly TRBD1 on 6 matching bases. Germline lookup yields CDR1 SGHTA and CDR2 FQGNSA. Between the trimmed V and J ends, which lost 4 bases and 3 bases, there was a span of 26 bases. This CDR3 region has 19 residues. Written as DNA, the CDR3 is TGTGCCAGCAGCTCCGGACCAACACAGGGAATAGAGAGAACAGATACGCAGTATTTT. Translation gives CASSSGPTQGIERTDTQYF.

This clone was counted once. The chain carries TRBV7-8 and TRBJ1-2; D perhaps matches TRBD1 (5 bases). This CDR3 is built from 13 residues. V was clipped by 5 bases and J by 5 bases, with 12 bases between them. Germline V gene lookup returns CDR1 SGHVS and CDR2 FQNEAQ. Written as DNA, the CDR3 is TGTGCCAGCAGCCCAGGCGGGGGGTATGGCTACACCTTC. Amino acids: CASSPGGGYGYTF. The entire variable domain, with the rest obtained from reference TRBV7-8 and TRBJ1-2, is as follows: GAGVSQSPRYKVAKRGQDVALRCDPISGHVSLFWYQQALGQGPEFLTYFQNEAQLDKSGLPSDRFFAERPEGSVSTLKIQRTQQEDSAVYLCASSPGGGYGYTFGSGTRLTVV.

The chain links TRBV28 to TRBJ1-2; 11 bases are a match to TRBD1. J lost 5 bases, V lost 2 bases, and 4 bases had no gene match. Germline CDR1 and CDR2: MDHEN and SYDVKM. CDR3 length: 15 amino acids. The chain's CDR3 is CASSLGQGAGYGYTF. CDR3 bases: TGTGCCAGCAGTTTAGGACAGGGGGCGGGGTATGGCTACACCTTC.

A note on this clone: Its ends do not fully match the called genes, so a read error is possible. The CDR3, as DNA: TGTGCCAGCAGGGCCGGGACAGGGTTTATCTTC. Its protein product is CASRAGTGFIF. V is TRBV27 and J is TRBJ2-1; TRBD1 agrees at 9 bases. In germline, CDR1 is MNHEY, CDR2 SMNVEV (reference sequence). The CDR3 is made up of 11 amino acids.

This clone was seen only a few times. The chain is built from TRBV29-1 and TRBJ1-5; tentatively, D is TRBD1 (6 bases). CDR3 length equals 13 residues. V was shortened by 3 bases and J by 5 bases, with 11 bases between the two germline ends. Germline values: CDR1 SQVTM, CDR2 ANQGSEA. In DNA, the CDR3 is TGCAGCGTTGATACAGGGAGGGATCAGCCCCAGCATTTT. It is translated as CSVDTGRDQPQHF. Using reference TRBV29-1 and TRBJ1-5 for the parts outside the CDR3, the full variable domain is SAVISQKPSRDICQRGTSLTIQCQVDSQVTMMFWYRQQPGQSLTLIATANQGSEATYESGFVIDKFPISRPNLTFSTLTVSNMSPEDSSIYLCSVDTGRDQPQHFGDGTRLSIL.

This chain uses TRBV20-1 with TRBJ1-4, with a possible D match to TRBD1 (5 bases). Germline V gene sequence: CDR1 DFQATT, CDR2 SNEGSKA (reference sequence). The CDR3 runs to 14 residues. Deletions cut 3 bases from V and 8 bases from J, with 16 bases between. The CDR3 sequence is CSASPHPRGEKLFF. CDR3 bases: TGCAGTGCTAGTCCCCATCCGCGGGGGGAAAAACTGTTTTTT.

The CDR3 sequence: CASSTGTGFTDTQYF. The CDR3 DNA reads as TGTGCCAGCTCAACCGGGACAGGGTTCACAGATACGCAGTATTTT. The chain combines TRBV18 with TRBJ2-3; 9 bases match TRBD1. From germline, CDR1 is KGHSH and CDR2 LQKENI. This CDR3 is built from 15 residues. The V gene end was trimmed by 5 bases and the J gene end by 2 bases; junction bases not matched to a gene: 5.

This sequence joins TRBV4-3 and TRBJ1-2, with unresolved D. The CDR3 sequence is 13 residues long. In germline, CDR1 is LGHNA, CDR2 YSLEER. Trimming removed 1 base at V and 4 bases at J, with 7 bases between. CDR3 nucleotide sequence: TGCGCCAGCAGCCAAGGAGAACTCTATGGCTACACCTTC. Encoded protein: CASSQGELYGYTF.

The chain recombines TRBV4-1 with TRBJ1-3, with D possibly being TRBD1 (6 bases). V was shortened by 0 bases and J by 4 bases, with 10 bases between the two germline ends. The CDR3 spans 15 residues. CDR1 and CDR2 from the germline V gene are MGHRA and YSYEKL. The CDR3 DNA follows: TGCGCCAGCAGCCAAGACACAGGGACGGGAAACACCATATATTTT. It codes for CASSQDTGTGNTIYF.

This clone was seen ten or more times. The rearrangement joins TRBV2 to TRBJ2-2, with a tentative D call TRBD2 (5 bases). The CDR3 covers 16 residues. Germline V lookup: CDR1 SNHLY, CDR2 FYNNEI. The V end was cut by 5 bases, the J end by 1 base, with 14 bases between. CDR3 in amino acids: CASSPRGGLNTGELFF. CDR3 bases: TGTGCCAGCAGTCCCAGAGGCGGGTTGAACACCGGGGAGCTGTTTTTT.

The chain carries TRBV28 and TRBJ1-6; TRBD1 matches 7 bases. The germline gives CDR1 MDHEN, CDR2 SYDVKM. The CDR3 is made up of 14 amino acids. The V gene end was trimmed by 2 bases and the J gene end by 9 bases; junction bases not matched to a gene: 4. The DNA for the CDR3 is TGTGCCAGCAGTTTAGTGAACAGGGGTTCACCCCTCCACTTT. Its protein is CASSLVNRGSPLHF. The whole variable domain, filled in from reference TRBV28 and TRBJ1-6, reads DVKVTQSSRYLVKRTGEKVFLECVQDMDHENMFWYRQDPGLGLRLIYFSYDVKMKEKGDIPEGYSVSREKKERFSLILESASTNQTSMYLCASSLVNRGSPLHFGNGTRLTVT.